A selection of T cell receptor beta chains follows, all from one sample in a study of T cells in tuberculosis. The data were produced by immunoSEQ multiplex PCR, yet TCRdb's version contains in-frame clones alone and is incomplete. The table includes about 45,000 clones, 90% to 95% detected once. Sequenced material: PBMCs. These receptors all stem from a donor between 10 and 35 years old with latent tuberculosis or without tuberculosis infection. Some clones in this sample may be carry-over from other donors' samples. Each CDR3 is given with its conserved first and last residue. A D gene is named only where the DNA matches it firmly. For some rows the clone size is stated as once, few or many, or as a class when expanded; others skip it.

D	V	J	size	CDR3	DNA
TRBD1	TRBV27	TRBJ1-2	.	CASSWRGGGGYGYTF	TGTGCCAGCAGTTGGAGAGGGGGCGGAGGGTATGGCTACACCTTC
.	TRBV13	TRBJ2-2	.	CASSLGRVPTGELFF	TGTGCCAGCAGCTTAGGACGGGTCCCCACCGGGGAGCTGTTTTTT
TRBD1	TRBV18	TRBJ1-1	.	CASSPLPGQVTNTEAFF	TGTGCCAGCTCACCTTTGCCAGGACAGGTGACGAACACTGAAGCTTTCTTT
TRBD1	TRBV4-1	TRBJ2-3	.	CASSQDQDREWTDTQYF	TGCGCCAGCAGCCAAGACCAAGACAGGGAGTGGACAGATACGCAGTATTTT
.	TRBV15	TRBJ2-3	.	CATSRENTGTDTQYF	TGTGCCACCAGCAGGGAAAATACAGGGACAGATACGCAGTATTTT
.	TRBV27	TRBJ2-7	.	CASSLKSSYEQYF	TGTGCCAGCAGTTTGAAGAGCTCCTACGAGCAGTACTTC
TRBD1	TRBV4-3	TRBJ1-3	.	CASSQDPPTQGSAGNTIYF	TGCGCCAGCAGCCAAGATCCGCCAACACAGGGGTCGGCTGGAAACACCATATATTTT
TRBD2	TRBV28	TRBJ2-3	.	CAAPRGGRAKGDTQYF	TGTGCCGCACCTCGAGGCGGGAGGGCCAAGGGTGATACGCAGTATTTT
TRBD1	TRBV7-2	TRBJ1-1	.	CASSLVGQQNTEAFF	TGTGCCAGCAGCTTGGTGGGACAGCAGAACACTGAAGCTTTCTTT
.	TRBV2	TRBJ1-5	once	CASRGPGQPQHF	TGTGCCAGCAGGGGGCCGGGTCAGCCCCAGCATTTT
TRBD1	TRBV13	TRBJ2-2	.	CASSLVNRGRTGELFF	TGTGCCAGCAGCTTAGTTAACAGGGGGCGCACCGGGGAGCTGTTTTTT
TRBD1	TRBV28	TRBJ1-2	.	CASSFTGGPDGYTF	TGTGCCAGCAGTTTCACAGGGGGCCCCGATGGCTACACCTTC